This T cell receptor (beta chain) was recovered during a study of blood T cell repertoires in COVID-19. The wider study: From T cells, B-cell-depleted T cells, or PBMCs came the material, which was cDNA or gDNA.

The V end lost 9 bases, the J end lost 0 bases, and 18 bases lay between the germline ends. The CDR3 runs 16 residues. The germline V gene encodes CDR1 MNHEY and CDR2 SMNVEV (reference sequence). Original processing notes: Amplification of reference gene primers was used by the study to estimate nucleated cell counts. Assay: immunoSEQ multiplex PCR; the TCRdb copy retains only in-frame clones and omits some. V and J calls and clone size are copied from that table; D and trimming were computed from the DNA. This table has under 140,000 clones, approximately 79% appearing once. Sequenced input: peripheral blood. The clonotype originates from a woman of 80 years or more with active or convalescent COVID-19. The chain joins TRBV27 to TRBJ1-5; tentatively, D is TRBD1 (6 bases). CDR3 DNA: TGTGCCAGTAAGGACAGTTTTTCGAATAGCAATCAGCCCCAGCATTTT. It specifies CASKDSFSNSNQPQHF.